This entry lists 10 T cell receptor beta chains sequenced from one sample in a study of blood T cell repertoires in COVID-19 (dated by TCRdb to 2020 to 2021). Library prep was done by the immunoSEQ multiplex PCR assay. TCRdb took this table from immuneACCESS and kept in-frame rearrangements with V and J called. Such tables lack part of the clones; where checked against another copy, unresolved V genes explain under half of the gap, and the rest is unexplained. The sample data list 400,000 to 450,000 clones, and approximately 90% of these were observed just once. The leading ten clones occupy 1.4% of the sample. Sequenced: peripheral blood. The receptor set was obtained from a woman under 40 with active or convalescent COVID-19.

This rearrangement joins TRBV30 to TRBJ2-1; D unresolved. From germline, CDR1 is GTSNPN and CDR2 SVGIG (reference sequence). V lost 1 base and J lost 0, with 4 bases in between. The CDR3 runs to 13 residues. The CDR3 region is CAWSASSYNEQFF. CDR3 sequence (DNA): TGTGCCTGGAGTGCGAGCTCCTACAATGAGCAGTTCTTC.

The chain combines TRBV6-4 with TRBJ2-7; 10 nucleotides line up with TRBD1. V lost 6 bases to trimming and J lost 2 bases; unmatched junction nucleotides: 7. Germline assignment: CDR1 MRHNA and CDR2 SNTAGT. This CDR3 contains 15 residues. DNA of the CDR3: TGTGCCAGCAGCCCCACCGGGACAGGGGCCTACGAGCAGTACTTC. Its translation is CASSPTGTGAYEQYF.

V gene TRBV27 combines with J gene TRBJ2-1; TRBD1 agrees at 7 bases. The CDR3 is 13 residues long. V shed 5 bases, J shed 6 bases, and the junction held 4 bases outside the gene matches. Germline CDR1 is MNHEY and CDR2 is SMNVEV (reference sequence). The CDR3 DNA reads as TGTGCCAGCAGTCCCGAGGGGGCCAATGAGCAGTTCTTC. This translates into CASSPEGANEQFF.

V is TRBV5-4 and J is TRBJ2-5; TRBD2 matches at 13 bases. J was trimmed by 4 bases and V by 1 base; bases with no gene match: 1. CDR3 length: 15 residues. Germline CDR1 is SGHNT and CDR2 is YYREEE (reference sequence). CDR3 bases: TGTGCCAGCAGCTTGACTAGCGGGAGGGGAGAGACCCAGTACTTC. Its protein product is CASSLTSGRGETQYF.

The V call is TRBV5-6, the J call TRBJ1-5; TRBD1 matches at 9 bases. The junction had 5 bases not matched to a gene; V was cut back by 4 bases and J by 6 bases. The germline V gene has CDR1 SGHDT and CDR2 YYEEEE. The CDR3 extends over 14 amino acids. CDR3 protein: CASSPGTGSQPQHF. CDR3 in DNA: TGTGCCAGCAGCCCCGGGACAGGGAGTCAGCCCCAGCATTTT.

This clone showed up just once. The CDR3 loop is CASSPTGVTGELFF. Here the CDR3 DNA reads TGTGCCAGCAGCCCGACAGGGGTCACCGGGGAGCTGTTTTTT. V and J are TRBV3-1 (or the pseudogene TRBV3-2) and TRBJ2-2; TRBD1 agrees at 8 bases. The CDR3 contains 14 residues. From germline, CDR1 is LGHDT and CDR2 YNNKEL (reference sequence). V lost 4 bases, J lost 4 bases, and 2 bases stayed unmatched.

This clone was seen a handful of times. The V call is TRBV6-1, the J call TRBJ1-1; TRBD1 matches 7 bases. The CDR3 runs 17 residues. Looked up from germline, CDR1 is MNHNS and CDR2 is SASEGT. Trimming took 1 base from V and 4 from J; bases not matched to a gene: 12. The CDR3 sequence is CASSEEWTGGVGTEAFF. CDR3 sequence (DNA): TGTGCCAGCAGTGAAGAATGGACAGGTGGGGTGGGCACTGAAGCTTTCTTT.

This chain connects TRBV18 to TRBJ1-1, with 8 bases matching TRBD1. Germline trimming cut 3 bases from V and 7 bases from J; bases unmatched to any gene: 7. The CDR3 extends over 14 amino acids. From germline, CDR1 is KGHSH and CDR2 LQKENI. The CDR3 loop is CASSPVQGAGEAFF. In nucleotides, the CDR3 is TGTGCCAGCTCACCCGTTCAGGGGGCTGGTGAAGCTTTCTTT.

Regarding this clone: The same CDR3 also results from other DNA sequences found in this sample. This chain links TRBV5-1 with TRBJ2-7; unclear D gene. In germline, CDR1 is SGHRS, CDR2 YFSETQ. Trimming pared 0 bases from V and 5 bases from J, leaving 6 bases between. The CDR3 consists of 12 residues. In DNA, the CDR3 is TGCGCCAGCAGCTTGGTTTCGGACGAGCAGTACTTC. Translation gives CASSLVSDEQYF.

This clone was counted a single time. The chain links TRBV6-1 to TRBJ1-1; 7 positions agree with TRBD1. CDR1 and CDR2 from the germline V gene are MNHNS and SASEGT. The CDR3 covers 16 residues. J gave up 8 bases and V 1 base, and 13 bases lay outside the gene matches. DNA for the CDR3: TGTGCCAGCAGTGAAGTGATGGCAGGGGGGCCTCAGGAAGCTTTCTTT. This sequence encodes CASSEVMAGGPQEAFF.